This entry features one TCR beta chain sequence. These data belong to a study of blood T cell repertoires in COVID-19. Authors' methods: Reference gene primer amplification yielded estimated nucleated cell counts. Only in-frame clones appear in the TCRdb table, and some are missing; sequencing was by immunoSEQ multiplex PCR. D and trimming come from the DNA, and the V and J calls and clone size come from that table. The sample has under 200,000 clones, 84% seen once. The germline V gene has CDR1 MNHEY and CDR2 SMNVEV (reference sequence). The CDR3 has 15 amino acids. The V gene lost 5 bases and the J gene lost 0 bases, with 14 bases spanning the gap. Recruitment covered about two dozen US areas and drew participants whose ages spanned roughly 18 to 100 years. Participant-reported clinical history was the basis for cohort assignment.

This receptor was identified in a woman aged 25 to 39 who had been exposed to COVID-19. Sequences were obtained from PBMCs or T cells enriched from blood (not recorded which). This chain connects TRBV27 to TRBJ2-7, with D perhaps TRBD1 (5 bases). The CDR3 is CASSLFSDSSYEQYF. The CDR3 DNA sequence: TGTGCCAGCAGTCTATTCTCCGACAGCTCCTACGAGCAGTACTTC.